These T cell receptor beta chains were read from a single sample in a study of CD8+CD57+ T cells in acquired aplastic anemia. Using its own MiXCR run on the reads, TCRdb lists one record per CDR3 protein. Of fewer than 250,000 distinct CDR3 sequences in the sample, roughly half are singletons; the top ten hold approximately 15%. Sequences were obtained from sorted CD4+, CD8+, or CD8+CD57+ T cells (not recorded which) from PBMCs. These receptors were collected from a human donor in good health, serving as a control. Both conserved end residues are part of each CDR3. A D gene is named only where the DNA matches it firmly. The size entry is marked missing in some rows and otherwise reads once, few, many or a size class.

V	size	J	D	CDR3	DNA
TRBV4-1	many	TRBJ2-2	NA	CASSQGSLSGELFF	TGCGCCAGCAGCCAAGGGTCCCTGTCAGGGGAGCTGTTTTTT
TRBV27	NA	TRBJ2-3	NA	CASRPGSTDTQYF	TGTGCCAGCAGGCCCGGGAGCACAGATACGCAGTATTTT
TRBV6-6	many	TRBJ2-7	NA	CASSSIYEQYF	TGTGCCAGCAGTTCGATCTACGAGCAGTACTTC
TRBV6-2/TRBV6-3	many	TRBJ1-5	NA	CASGSGGGNQPQHF	TGTGCCAGCGGGTCCGGGGGTGGCAATCAGCCCCAGCATTTT
TRBV13	few	TRBJ1-1	TRBD1	CASSKDPAGGEAFF	TGTGCCAGCAGCAAGGACCCCGCAGGGGGTGAAGCTTTCTTT
TRBV15	NA	TRBJ1-6	NA	CATSTGGYDSPLHF	TGTGCCACCAGCACCGGGGGTTACGATTCACCCCTCCACTTT
TRBV25-1	few	TRBJ2-5	NA	CASRDNQETQYF	TGTGCCAGCAGGGACAACCAAGAGACCCAGTACTTC
TRBV19	few	TRBJ1-2	NA	CASERPDDYGYTF	TGTGCCAGTGAAAGACCTGATGACTATGGCTACACCTTC
TRBV29-1	NA	TRBJ1-1	TRBD1	CSVTGPGTEAFF	TGCAGCGTGACAGGGCCCGGGACTGAAGCTTTCTTT
TRBV19	NA	TRBJ1-5	TRBD1	CASSRGTGGNQPQHF	TGTGCCAGTAGCCGAGGGACAGGGGGTAATCAGCCCCAGCATTTT
TRBV7-3	NA	TRBJ2-7	NA	CASSPHQGYEQYF	TGTGCCAGCAGCCCCCACCAGGGGTACGAGCAGTACTTC
TRBV7-9	many	TRBJ2-3	NA	CASSLSRASSTDTQYF	TGTGCCAGCAGCTTATCGAGGGCTAGTAGCACAGATACGCAGTATTTT
TRBV15	NA	TRBJ1-2	NA	CATSRVEKGYGYTF	TGTGCCACCAGCAGAGTGGAGAAAGGCTATGGCTACACCTTC
TRBV3-1	few	TRBJ1-1	TRBD1	CASSPSDGGGGWNTEAFF	TGTGCCAGCAGTCCATCAGACGGAGGGGGCGGATGGAACACTGAAGCTTTCTTT
TRBV9	NA	TRBJ1-3	TRBD1	CASSVVWTGGFSGNTIYF	TGTGCCAGCAGCGTAGTATGGACAGGGGGTTTCTCTGGAAACACCATATATTTT
TRBV7-2	many	TRBJ2-3	TRBD1	CASRRAGGLSTDTQYF	TGTGCCAGCAGGCGGGCAGGGGGCCTCAGCACAGATACGCAGTATTTT
TRBV7-9	few	TRBJ2-7	NA	CASREPGLGYEQYF	TGTGCCAGCAGGGAACCGGGACTGGGCTACGAGCAGTACTTC
TRBV28	many	TRBJ1-5	NA	CASRLGGSQHQPQHF	TGTGCCAGCAGGCTAGGGGGGAGCCAACATCAGCCCCAGCATTTT
TRBV7-9	many	TRBJ2-3	NA	CASSLTVSPPLHTDTQYF	TGTGCCAGCAGCCTGACAGTCTCGCCGCCTCTTCACACAGATACGCAGTATTTT
TRBV10-3	NA	TRBJ1-5	NA	CAISESVSSQPQHF	TGTGCCATCAGTGAGTCGGTCAGCAGCCAGCCCCAGCATTTT
TRBV10-3	once	TRBJ2-7	TRBD1	CAISGQGGLMEQYF	TGTGCCATCAGCGGACAGGGGGGCCTAATGGAGCAGTACTTC
TRBV29-1	many	TRBJ1-2	NA	CSVPLAHGYTF	TGCAGCGTCCCCCTCGCCCATGGCTACACCTTC
TRBV2	NA	TRBJ2-5	TRBD1	CASSGQGSQYF	TGTGCCAGCAGTGGACAGGGGAGCCAGTACTTC
TRBV24-1	NA	TRBJ1-2	NA	CATSDWVDGYTF	TGTGCCACCAGTGATTGGGTGGATGGCTACACCTTC
TRBV28	few	TRBJ1-4	NA	CASSPPGTLLGEKLFF	TGTGCCAGCAGTCCCCCCGGGACCCTACTCGGTGAAAAACTGTTTTTT
TRBV20-1	few	TRBJ2-2	TRBD1	CSARPDGGQGYTPGLFSTGELFF	TGCAGTGCTAGACCCGATGGGGGACAGGGATATACACCGGGTCTTTTTTCGACCGGGGAGCTGTTTTTT
TRBV12-3/TRBV12-4	NA	TRBJ2-5	TRBD2	CASSITRLAGQETQYF	TGTGCCAGCAGCATCACACGACTAGCGGGGCAAGAGACCCAGTACTTC
TRBV25-1	NA	TRBJ1-2	NA	CASSEFGQSYGYTF	TGTGCCAGCAGTGAGTTCGGACAGAGCTATGGCTACACCTTC
TRBV20-1	NA	TRBJ1-2	NA	CSASKAASLIGNTF	TGCAGTGCTAGCAAGGCTGCGTCTCTGATTGGAAACACCTTC
TRBV10-3	NA	TRBJ1-2	TRBD1	CATTSDRDYGYTF	TGTGCCACCACCTCGGACAGGGACTATGGCTACACCTTC
TRBV20-1	NA	TRBJ1-4	TRBD1	CSAKSGWTGINF	TGCAGTGCTAAAAGTGGGTGGACAGGAATAAATTTT
TRBV10-3	many	TRBJ1-6	NA	CATSGGGPSPLHF	TGTGCCACCAGTGGGGGGGGCCCCTCGCCCCTCCACTTT
TRBV7-3	NA	TRBJ1-2	NA	CASEQGSGNTF	TGTGCCAGCGAACAGGGCTCTGGAAACACCTTC
TRBV12-3/TRBV12-4	many	TRBJ1-6	NA	CASSLGRTGLSSPLHF	TGTGCCAGCAGTTTAGGCCGCACAGGGCTCAGCTCACCCCTCCACTTT
TRBV12-3/TRBV12-4	NA	TRBJ1-4	NA	CASSQRRGSLFF	TGTGCCAGCAGTCAACGTCGAGGTTCACTGTTTTTT
TRBV7-3	many	TRBJ2-1	TRBD2	CASSLRAVGLAGDNEQFF	TGTGCCAGCAGCTTAAGGGCGGTGGGACTAGCGGGGGACAATGAGCAGTTCTTC
TRBV2	NA	TRBJ2-7	NA	CASSKGEGSSEQYF	TGTGCCAGCTCAAAAGGGGAAGGGTCCTCCGAGCAGTACTTC
TRBV5-1	many	TRBJ1-5	NA	CASSLSDNQPQHF	TGCGCCAGCAGCCTCTCTGACAATCAGCCCCAGCATTTT
TRBV7-2	NA	TRBJ2-7	TRBD1	CASSSTGVEQYF	TGTGCCAGCAGCTCAACAGGGGTCGAGCAGTACTTC
TRBV5-6	NA	TRBJ2-7	TRBD1	CASSLERQGYSYEQYF	TGTGCCAGCAGCTTGGAACGACAGGGTTATTCCTACGAGCAGTACTTC
TRBV20-1	NA	TRBJ2-7	TRBD1	CSAVLGQGAYEQYF	TGCAGTGCTGTCCTGGGACAGGGAGCCTACGAGCAGTACTTC
TRBV28	NA	TRBJ2-1	NA	CASSFPGSSYNEQFF	TGTGCCAGCAGTTTCCCAGGGAGCTCCTACAATGAGCAGTTCTTC